These 20 T cell receptor beta chains originate from one sample sequenced in a study of blood T cell repertoires in COVID-19. Only in-frame clones appear in the TCRdb table, and some are missing; sequencing was by immunoSEQ multiplex PCR. This sample has about 210,000 clones; 81% occur once, and the top ten carry more than 8.5%. Sequenced sample: PBMCs or T cells enriched from blood (not recorded which). Receptors were obtained from a woman aged 50 to 65 with acute COVID-19.

The chain couples TRBV7-2 to TRBJ2-3, with unresolved D. In germline, CDR1 is SGHTA, CDR2 FQGNSA. V was pared by 2 bases and J by 2 bases, with 8 bases between. CDR3 length equals 14 residues. CDR3 nucleotides: TGTGCCAGCAGCTTAAGACTTACCACAGATACGCAGTATTTT. Protein product: CASSLRLTTDTQYF.

The rearrangement joins TRBV18 to TRBJ1-3, with 8 bases that match TRBD1. In germline, CDR1 is KGHSH, CDR2 LQKENI. J lost 3 bases, V lost 6 bases, and 4 bases had no gene match. The CDR3 is 14 residues long. The CDR3 loop is CASSPTGDGNTIYF. The CDR3 DNA sequence: TGTGCCAGCTCCCCGACAGGGGATGGAAACACCATATATTTT.

The V call is TRBV19, the J call TRBJ1-2; D remains ambiguous. CDR1 LNHDA and CDR2 SQIVND come from the germline V gene (reference sequence). V lost 3 bases and J lost 0, with 8 bases in between. This CDR3 has 14 residues. The CDR3 loop reads CASSIGVANYGYTF. The CDR3 bases are TGTGCCAGTAGTATCGGGGTAGCTAACTATGGCTACACCTTC.

V is TRBV11-3 and J is TRBJ2-1, with D possibly TRBD2 on 6 matching bases. This CDR3 is built from 15 residues. CDR1 SGHNT and CDR2 YENEEA come from the germline V gene. V shed 1 base and J shed 8 bases, with 15 bases lying between them. The chain's CDR3 is CASSLGRGYADEQFF. In DNA, the CDR3 is TGTGCCAGCAGCTTAGGGCGGGGCTATGCGGATGAGCAGTTCTTC.

The chain is built from TRBV27 and TRBJ2-7; tentative D call: TRBD1 (5 bases). V shed 4 bases and J shed 6 bases, with 13 bases lying between them. CDR1 MNHEY and CDR2 SMNVEV come from the germline V gene (reference sequence). CDR3 length: 13 amino acids. The CDR3 coding sequence is TGTGCCAGCAGTTCTCCCTGGGGCGGCGAGCAGTACTTC. Its protein product is CASSSPWGGEQYF.

This chain joins TRBV19 and TRBJ2-5; 8 bases agree with TRBD1. Looked up from germline, CDR1 is LNHDA and CDR2 is SQIVND (reference sequence). With 6 bases clipped from V and 3 bases from J, the junction kept 9 bases outside the gene matches. The CDR3 is 15 residues long. The CDR3 is CASSDSGTGEETQYF. The CDR3 DNA follows: TGTGCCAGTAGCGATTCGGGGACAGGAGAAGAGACCCAGTACTTC.

This chain joins TRBV28 and TRBJ2-3; TRBD2 agrees at 8 bases. This CDR3 is built from 17 residues. V dropped 4 bases and J dropped 6; count of bases not matched to a gene: 15. The germline V gene encodes CDR1 MDHEN and CDR2 SYDVKM. CDR3 sequence: CASSSNGGSGTSDTQYF. CDR3 in DNA: TGTGCCAGCAGTTCTAATGGGGGGTCGGGGACTAGTGATACGCAGTATTTT.

V gene TRBV7-8 combines with J gene TRBJ2-1, with 12 bases matching TRBD2. Germline trimming cut 0 bases from V and 1 base from J; bases unmatched to any gene: 4. The CDR3 extends over 18 amino acids. Germline assignment: CDR1 SGHVS and CDR2 FQNEAQ. The DNA for the CDR3 is TGTGCCAGCAGCTTAGCAGGCCTAGCGGGAGGGTCCTACAATGAGCAGTTCTTC. The encoded protein is CASSLAGLAGGSYNEQFF. Looking up the rest from reference TRBV7-8 and TRBJ2-1 gives the full variable domain: GAGVSQSPRYKVAKRGQDVALRCDPISGHVSLFWYQQALGQGPEFLTYFQNEAQLDKSGLPSDRFFAERPEGSVSTLKIQRTQQEDSAVYLCASSLAGLAGGSYNEQFFGPGTRLTVL.

The chain recombines TRBV7-3 with TRBJ2-3, with 8 bases identical to TRBD2. Germline-derived CDR1 and CDR2 are SGHTA and FQGTGA. This CDR3 region has 16 residues. With 5 bases clipped from V and 4 bases from J, the junction kept 11 bases outside the gene matches. The CDR3 region is CASSHGLAGTPDTQYF. The CDR3 DNA reads as TGTGCCAGCAGCCACGGACTAGCAGGGACCCCAGATACGCAGTATTTT. Full variable domain (missing parts from reference TRBV7-3 and TRBJ2-3): GAGVSQTPSNKVTEKGKYVELRCDPISGHTALYWYRQSLGQGPEFLIYFQGTGAADDSGLPNDRFFAVRPEGSVSTLKIQRTERGDSAVYLCASSHGLAGTPDTQYFGPGTRLTVL.

The gene calls are TRBV6-2 or TRBV6-3 and TRBJ2-3; D possibly corresponds to TRBD1 (6 bases). Germline V gene data show CDR1 as MNHEY and CDR2 as SVGEGT. There are 13 residues in the CDR3. Trimming shortened V by 2 bases and J by 7 bases, and 10 bases separated the two germline ends. The CDR3 spells CASSYQGTHTQYF. The CDR3 DNA is TGTGCCAGCAGTTACCAGGGGACACATACGCAGTATTTT.

The V and J genes are TRBV18 and TRBJ1-6; 7 bases map to TRBD1. With V trimmed by 0 bases and J by 7 bases, 3 bases remained unmatched. In germline, CDR1 is KGHSH, CDR2 LQKENI. The CDR3 consists of 15 residues. The CDR3 DNA follows: TGTGCCAGCTCACCACCGACAGGGCGGAATTCACCCCTCCACTTT. This sequence encodes CASSPPTGRNSPLHF.

This clone appeared a few times. The chain carries TRBV7-3 and TRBJ2-3; perhaps TRBD2 as D (6 bases). CDR1 is SGHTA and CDR2 is FQGTGA in the germline V gene. Trimming shortened V by 5 bases and J by 2 bases, and 20 bases separated the two germline ends. This CDR3 contains 17 residues. CDR3 coding DNA: TGTGCCAGCAGCCCAACCGCCGGGACTTCACCCACAGATACGCAGTATTTT. Its translation: CASSPTAGTSPTDTQYF.

This chain joins TRBV30 and TRBJ1-3, with D possibly being TRBD1 (6 bases). Germline V CDR1 and CDR2: GTSNPN, SVGIG (reference sequence). The CDR3 length is 17 residues. With 6 bases removed from V and 0 bases from J, the gap between germline ends came to 21 bases. The CDR3 DNA sequence: TGTGCCTGCTGGGGCAGGGGCTCCCCTTCCTCTGGAAACACCATATATTTT. Translated, it gives CACWGRGSPSSGNTIYF.

The rearrangement joins TRBV28 to TRBJ2-6; D unclear. Trimming removed 5 bases at V and 2 bases at J, with 10 bases between. The CDR3 runs 15 residues. CDR1 MDHEN and CDR2 SYDVKM come from the germline V gene. The CDR3 DNA sequence: TGTGCCAGCAGTCCCAGACTCCCTGGGGCCAACGTCCTGACTTTC. It specifies CASSPRLPGANVLTF. The complete variable domain, with remaining parts taken from reference TRBV28 and TRBJ2-6, reads DVKVTQSSRYLVKRTGEKVFLECVQDMDHENMFWYRQDPGLGLRLIYFSYDVKMKEKGDIPEGYSVSREKKERFSLILESASTNQTSMYLCASSPRLPGANVLTFGAGSRLTVL.

This clone was detected only once. This chain links TRBV2 with TRBJ2-3; D is possibly TRBD2 (6 bases). Per the germline V gene, CDR1 is SNHLY and CDR2 is FYNNEI. This CDR3 region has 16 residues. V was trimmed by 1 base and J by 0 bases, leaving 11 bases between them. CDR3 region: CASSEEGAGSTDTQYF. The CDR3 region has the DNA TGTGCCAGCAGTGAAGAGGGAGCGGGCAGCACAGATACGCAGTATTTT. Complete variable domain (other parts from reference TRBV2 and TRBJ2-3): EPEVTQTPSHQVTQMGQEVILRCVPISNHLYFYWYRQILGQKVEFLVSFYNNEISEKSEIFDDQFSVERPDGSNFTLKIRSTKLEDSAMYFCASSEEGAGSTDTQYFGPGTRLTVL.

The chain is built from TRBV19 and TRBJ2-5, with D possibly being TRBD1 (5 bases). This CDR3 comprises 17 residues. Germline CDR1 and CDR2: LNHDA and SQIVND (reference sequence). V shed 1 base and J shed 2 bases, with 17 bases lying between them. CDR3 in amino acids: CASSIVQGWPPQETQYF. The DNA for the CDR3 is TGTGCCAGTAGTATAGTCCAGGGTTGGCCCCCTCAAGAGACCCAGTACTTC. Looking up the rest from reference TRBV19 and TRBJ2-5 gives the full variable domain: DGGITQSPKYLFRKEGQNVTLSCEQNLNHDAMYWYRQDPGQGLRLIYYSQIVNDFQKGDIAEGYSVSREKKESFPLTVTSAQKNPTAFYLCASSIVQGWPPQETQYFGPGTRLLVL.

The rearrangement joins TRBV24-1 to TRBJ1-1; a weak D match, TRBD1 (5 bases). V lost 1 base and J lost 7, with 6 bases in between. From germline, CDR1 is KGHDR and CDR2 SFDVKD. The CDR3 loop spans 12 amino acids. The CDR3: CATSDFDSEAFF. CDR3 bases: TGTGCCACCAGTGATTTTGACAGTGAAGCTTTCTTT.

The rearrangement uses TRBV7-9 and TRBJ1-4; TRBD1 is a possible D gene (5 bases). V was trimmed by 3 bases and J by 3 bases, leaving 11 bases between them. The CDR3 runs to 15 residues. Germline V gene sequence: CDR1 SEHNR, CDR2 FQNEAQ (reference sequence). CDR3 coding DNA: TGTGCCAGCAGCTTCGGGAGGACATCTAATGAAAAACTGTTTTTT. Amino acid sequence: CASSFGRTSNEKLFF.

This clone showed up just once. The V call is TRBV18, the J call TRBJ2-3; maybe TRBD2 (6 bases). V gave up 3 bases and J gave up 4 bases, with 8 bases separating them. The CDR3 extends over 13 amino acids. Germline V CDR1 and CDR2: KGHSH, LQKENI. Here the CDR3 reads CASSPGGADTQYF. The CDR3 bases are TGTGCCAGCTCACCGGGCGGGGCAGATACGCAGTATTTT. The full variable domain, its missing parts supplied by reference TRBV18 and TRBJ2-3, is NAGVMQNPRHLVRRRGQEARLRCSPMKGHSHVYWYRQLPEEGLKFMVYLQKENIIDESGMPKERFSAEFPKEGPSILRIQQVVRGDSAAYFCASSPGGADTQYFGPGTRLTVL.

The rearrangement joins TRBV4-3 to TRBJ2-5; maybe TRBD1 (6 bases). V lost 1 base and J lost 2, with 14 bases in between. The V gene's germline CDR1 is LGHNA and CDR2 YSLEER. The CDR3 covers 16 residues. The CDR3 sequence is CASSQGPTGYQETQYF. The CDR3 nucleotides read TGCGCCAGCAGCCAAGGCCCCACAGGGTATCAAGAGACCCAGTACTTC.